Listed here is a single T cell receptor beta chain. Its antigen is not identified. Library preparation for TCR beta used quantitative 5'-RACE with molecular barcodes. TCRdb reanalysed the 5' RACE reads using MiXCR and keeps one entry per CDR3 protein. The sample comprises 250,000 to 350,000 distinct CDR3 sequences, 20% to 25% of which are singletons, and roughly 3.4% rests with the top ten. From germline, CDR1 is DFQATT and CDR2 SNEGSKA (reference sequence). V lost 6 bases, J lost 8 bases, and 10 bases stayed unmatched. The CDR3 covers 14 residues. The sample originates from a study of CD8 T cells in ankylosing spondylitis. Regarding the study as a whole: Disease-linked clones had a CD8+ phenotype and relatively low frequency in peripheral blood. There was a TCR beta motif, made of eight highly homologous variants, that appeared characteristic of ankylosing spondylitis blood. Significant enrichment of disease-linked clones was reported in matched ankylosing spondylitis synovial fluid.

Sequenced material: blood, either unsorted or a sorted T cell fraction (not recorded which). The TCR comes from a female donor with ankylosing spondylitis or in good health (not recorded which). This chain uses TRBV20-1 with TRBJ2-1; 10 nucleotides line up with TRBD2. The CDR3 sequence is CSAGKREGPDEQFF. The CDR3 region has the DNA TGCAGTGCCGGGAAGCGGGAGGGCCCGGATGAGCAGTTCTTC.